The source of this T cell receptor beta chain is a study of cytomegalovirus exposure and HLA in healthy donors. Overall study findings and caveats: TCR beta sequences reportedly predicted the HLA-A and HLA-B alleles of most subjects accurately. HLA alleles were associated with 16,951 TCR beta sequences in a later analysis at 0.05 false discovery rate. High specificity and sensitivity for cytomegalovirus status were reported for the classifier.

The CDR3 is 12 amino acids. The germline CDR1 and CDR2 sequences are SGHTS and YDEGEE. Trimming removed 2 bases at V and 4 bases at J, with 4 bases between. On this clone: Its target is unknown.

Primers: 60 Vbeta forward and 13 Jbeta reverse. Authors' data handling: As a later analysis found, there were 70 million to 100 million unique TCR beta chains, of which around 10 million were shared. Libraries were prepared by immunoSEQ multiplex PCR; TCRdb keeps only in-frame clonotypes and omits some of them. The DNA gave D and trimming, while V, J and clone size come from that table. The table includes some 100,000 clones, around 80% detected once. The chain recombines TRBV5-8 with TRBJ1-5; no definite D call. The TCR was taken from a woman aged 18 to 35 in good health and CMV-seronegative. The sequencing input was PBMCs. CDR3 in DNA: TGTGCCAGCAGCTTTTATAATCAGCCCCAGCATTTT. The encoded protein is CASSFYNQPQHF.